This T cell receptor (beta chain) emerged from a study of blood T cell repertoires in COVID-19 (dated by TCRdb to 2018 to 2021). Study-wide context: Samples from collaborators originated in the United States, Italy and Spain and spanned both the acute and convalescent phases of COVID-19. The material from the prospective study consisted of cDNA or gDNA derived from T cells, B-cell-depleted T cells, or PBMCs. The dataset comprised deeply sampled blood TCRbeta repertoires from subjects exposed to, actively infected with, or recovered from COVID-19. The repertoires were made available in a free public database intended to serve as a resource for research on the immune response to SARS-CoV-2. Samples came from the ongoing ImmuneRACE study (first 160 participants) plus 1,254 subjects from 6 global collaborators. Nearly every sample came with metadata listing a de-identified subject ID, COVID-19 status, age in years and sex. Where HLA class I and class II types were available, the types were taken from metadata supplied by the sample provider, not from assay-based typing. Overall study results and their limits: The amount of clinical and demographic metadata varied by source and participant and was provided uncurated.

At one collaborating source in Seattle, patients were enrolled during active infection and were followed longitudinally through the course of disease. Each collaborating institution followed its own protocols to collect whole blood in K2EDTA tubes. For TCRbeta analysis, collaborator samples were shipped as frozen whole blood, as isolated PBMCs, or as DNA extracted from either sample type. The germline V gene supplies CDR1 SGHRS and CDR2 YFSETQ. Compared with germline, V lacks 3 bases and J lacks 6 bases; bases without a gene match: 6. The CDR3, cysteine through phenylalanine, is 16 amino acids long. The sequence is cut down to CDR3 DNA, 48 bases in frame from base 1. Remarks on this clone: No antigen is known for it. No base quality information exists; no much larger clone differs at one position.

TCRbeta CDR3 regions were amplified from genomic DNA by means of the immunoSEQ Assay, a bias-controlled multiplex PCR. Processing in the source paper ran as follows. Nucleated cell counts per sample were estimated from amplification of reference gene primers within the assay. Sequence reads were collapsed and filtered to measure the absolute abundance of every unique TCRbeta CDR3 rearrangement. For each sample, productive Simpson clonality was calculated as the square root of Simpson's diversity index across productive rearrangements. This immuneACCESS table, as held by TCRdb, lists in-frame sequences with V and J called but not all clones. Of the missing ones, under half trace to an unresolved V gene in checked studies; the others have no known cause. V and J calls and clone size come straight from that table; D and trimming were deduced from the DNA. Recorded for this sample are approximately 53,000 clones; 87% of them occurred a single time. The ten largest clones capture roughly a fifth of the sample.

The chain links TRBV5-1 with TRBJ2-3, with 14 bases in between that match TRBD2. The sequence derives from an elderly woman with COVID-19, enrolled during active disease. Sample: peripheral blood. The CDR3 region has the sequence CASSSTSGGATDTQYF. The bases are TGCGCCAGCAGCTCGACTAGCGGGGGGGCAACTGATACGCAGTATTTT.